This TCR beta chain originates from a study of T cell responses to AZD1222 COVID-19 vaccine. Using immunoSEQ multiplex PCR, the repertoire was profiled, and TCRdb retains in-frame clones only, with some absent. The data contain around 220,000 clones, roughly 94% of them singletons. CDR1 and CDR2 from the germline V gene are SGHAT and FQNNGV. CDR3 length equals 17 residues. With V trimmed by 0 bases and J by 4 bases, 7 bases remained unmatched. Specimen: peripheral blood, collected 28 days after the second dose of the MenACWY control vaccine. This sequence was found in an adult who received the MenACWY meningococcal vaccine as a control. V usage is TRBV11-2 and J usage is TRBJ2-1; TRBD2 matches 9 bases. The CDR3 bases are TGTGCCAGCAGCTTAGAGCCCGGGGGACTAGCATACAATGAGCAGTTCTTC. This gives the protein CASSLEPGGLAYNEQFF.